The 29 T cell receptor beta chains below all came from one sample that was sequenced in a study of T cells in Graves' hyperthyroidism and ophthalmopathy. From RNA transcripts, TCR beta CDR3 regions were amplified. With the HTBI primer set, the TCR CDR3 went through a first round of RT-PCR. Using its own MiXCR run on the multiplex PCR reads, TCRdb lists one record per CDR3 protein. The data hold about 680,000 distinct CDR3 sequences, with just over 35% observed a single time. The source material was blood. The receptors come from a woman aged 35 to 49 with Graves' hyperthyroidism.

CDR3 loop: CSVVEGAGEKLFF. The CDR3 coding sequence is TGCAGCGTTGTCGAAGGGGCGGGTGAAAAACTGTTTTTT. V gene TRBV29-1 combines with J gene TRBJ1-4, with D perhaps TRBD1 (5 bases). CDR3 length equals 13 residues. Trimming pared 4 bases from V and 7 bases from J, leaving 13 bases between. Germline lookup yields CDR1 SQVTM and CDR2 ANQGSEA. The variable domain in full, with the rest retrieved from reference TRBV29-1 and TRBJ1-4, is SAVISQKPSRDICQRGTSLTIQCQVDSQVTMMFWYRQQPGQSLTLIATANQGSEATYESGFVIDKFPISRPNLTFSTLTVSNMSPEDSSIYLCSVVEGAGEKLFFGSGTQLSVL.

The chain joins TRBV28 to TRBJ2-7; 7 bases match TRBD2. Germline V gives CDR1 MDHEN, CDR2 SYDVKM. V lost 7 bases to trimming and J lost 6 bases; unmatched junction nucleotides: 9. CDR3 length: 13 residues. For the CDR3, the DNA is TGTGCCAGCAAGTGGGCTAGCGGTGTCGAGCAGTACTTC. This encodes CASKWASGVEQYF.

This clonotype was recorded a few times. The chain uses TRBV18 and TRBJ2-7, with 9 bases that match TRBD1. V shed 3 bases, J shed 5 bases, and the junction held 8 bases outside the gene matches. Germline CDR1 and CDR2: KGHSH and LQKENI. This CDR3 contains 15 residues. DNA for the CDR3: TGTGCCAGCTCACCTGCCGGGACAGGGATCGACGAGCAGTACTTC. Its translation is CASSPAGTGIDEQYF.

This clonotype was picked up many times. The chain employs TRBV7-9 and TRBJ1-5; no reliable D call. From germline, CDR1 is SEHNR and CDR2 FQNEAQ (reference sequence). The germline V and J ends were trimmed by 1 base and 3 bases, with 7 bases remaining between them. This CDR3 region has 14 residues. CDR3 in amino acids: CASSLEQPNQPQHF. CDR3 nucleotides: TGTGCCAGCAGCTTAGAGCAGCCCAATCAGCCCCAGCATTTT.

The sample holds many counts of this clonotype. CDR3 DNA sequence: TGTGCCAGCAGTTTTTTCAGGGCCCTGAACACTGAAGCTTTCTTT. Protein: CASSFFRALNTEAFF. The chain has TRBV12-3 or TRBV12-4 and TRBJ1-1, with D possibly TRBD1 on 5 matching bases. The CDR3 extends over 15 amino acids. Deletions cut 3 bases from V and 0 bases from J, with 11 bases between.

V usage is TRBV7-2 and J usage is TRBJ2-7; no clear D. From germline, CDR1 is SGHTA and CDR2 FQGNSA. This CDR3 is built from 13 residues. Trimming removed 3 bases from V and 7 bases from J, with 13 bases in between. CDR3: CASSLDGYNEQYF. The CDR3 coding sequence is TGTGCCAGCAGCTTGGACGGGTACAATGAGCAGTACTTC. The entire variable domain, with the rest obtained from reference TRBV7-2 and TRBJ2-7, is as follows: GAGVSQSPSNKVTEKGKDVELRCDPISGHTALYWYRQSLGQGLEFLIYFQGNSAPDKSGLPSDRFSAERTGGSVSTLTIQRTQQEDSAVYLCASSLDGYNEQYFGPGTRLTVT.

The rearrangement uses TRBV7-9 and TRBJ2-2, with D tentatively TRBD2 (6 bases). Deletions cut 2 bases from V and 2 bases from J, with 12 bases between. The CDR3 runs to 16 residues. Germline V CDR1 and CDR2: SEHNR, FQNEAQ (reference sequence). For the CDR3, the DNA is TGTGCCAGCAGCTTAAGAACGGGACTTAACACCGGGGAGCTGTTTTTT. It is translated as CASSLRTGLNTGELFF.

The chain combines TRBV6-5 with TRBJ1-5, with TRBD1 matching over 9 bases. This CDR3 has 15 residues. V lost 6 bases to trimming and J lost 9 bases; unmatched junction nucleotides: 12. CDR1 MNHEY and CDR2 SVGAGI come from the germline V gene. CDR3 loop: CASRNRDRALGPQHF. CDR3 sequence (DNA): TGTGCCAGCAGAAACCGGGACAGGGCCCTGGGGCCCCAGCATTTT.

This clonotype appeared many times. V gene TRBV29-1 combines with J gene TRBJ1-2, with D perhaps matching TRBD1 (6 bases). Germline V gene sequence: CDR1 SQVTM, CDR2 ANQGSEA. Trimming stripped 4 bases from V and 2 bases from J, with 11 bases between. This CDR3 spans 13 amino acids. This CDR3 is CSVGGGQNYGYTF. Here the CDR3 DNA reads TGCAGCGTTGGGGGGGGGCAGAACTATGGCTACACCTTC.

Regarding this clonotype: Relative to the germline gene, one junction end is altered; a read error may explain this. The chain links TRBV10-2 to TRBJ1-1; D not certain. The V gene's germline CDR1 is WSHSY and CDR2 SAAADI. CDR3 length: 14 residues. Here the CDR3 DNA reads TGTGCCAGCTCACCGATCGGCACGAACACTGAAGCTTTCTTT. This gives the protein CASSPIGTNTEAFF.

The chain has TRBV29-1 and TRBJ1-4, with D perhaps matching TRBD1 (5 bases). In germline, CDR1 is SQVTM, CDR2 ANQGSEA. V lost 5 bases and J lost 7, with 14 bases in between. CDR3 length: 13 amino acids. The CDR3 region is CSVIRDGSEKLFF. DNA for the CDR3: TGCAGCGTTATACGGGACGGCAGTGAAAAACTGTTTTTT. Full variable domain (outside the CDR3, taken from reference TRBV29-1 and TRBJ1-4): SAVISQKPSRDICQRGTSLTIQCQVDSQVTMMFWYRQQPGQSLTLIATANQGSEATYESGFVIDKFPISRPNLTFSTLTVSNMSPEDSSIYLCSVIRDGSEKLFFGSGTQLSVL.

The chain carries TRBV6-5 and TRBJ1-5; D gene ambiguous. The germline V gene has CDR1 MNHEY and CDR2 SVGAGI. V lost 1 base, J lost 6 bases, and 13 bases lay in between. The CDR3 length is 15 residues. CDR3 in DNA: TGTGCCAGCAGTTACTTTCGGGGAGAGGGTCAGCCCCAGCATTTT. It yields the protein CASSYFRGEGQPQHF.

This clonotype turned up a few times. The V call is TRBV6-6, the J call TRBJ2-7; a weak D match, TRBD1 (5 bases). CDR3 length: 16 amino acids. Trimming stripped 0 bases from V and 5 bases from J, with 17 bases between. The V gene's germline CDR1 is MNHNY and CDR2 SVGAGI (reference sequence). This CDR3 is CASSYSSGQGVDEQYF. CDR3 sequence (DNA): TGTGCCAGCAGTTACTCGAGTGGCCAGGGTGTGGACGAGCAGTACTTC.

The chain recombines TRBV7-9 with TRBJ1-1; no definite D call. The V and J ends lost 5 bases and 1 base respectively, with 11 bases between them. Germline lookup yields CDR1 SEHNR and CDR2 FQNEAQ (reference sequence). CDR3 length: 14 residues. For the CDR3, the DNA is TGTGCCAGCAGCGTAAACGGTGGGAACACTGAAGCTTTCTTT. Its translation is CASSVNGGNTEAFF.

This clonotype was seen at least ten times. V is TRBV7-3 and J is TRBJ1-6, with unresolved D. The CDR3 extends over 14 amino acids. V dropped 5 bases and J dropped 9 bases, with 14 bases sitting between them. Germline CDR1 is SGHTA and CDR2 is FQGTGA. CDR3 sequence (DNA): TGTGCCAGCAGCCTCTATCCTGAGGGTTCACCCCTCCACTTT. Translation gives CASSLYPEGSPLHF.

This clonotype was counted between two and nine times. This rearrangement joins TRBV7-2 to TRBJ2-5; D gene uncertain. Germline-derived CDR1 and CDR2 are SGHTA and FQGNSA. Trimming took off 4 bases at V and 9 bases at J, with 21 bases between the two ends. CDR3 length: 15 residues. The CDR3 nucleotides are TGTGCCAGCAGCTCAACGCAGTCCCGGCCTTTGGCCCAGTACTTC. Protein sequence: CASSSTQSRPLAQYF.

Remarks on this clonotype: A much larger clone sits a single nucleotide away, making a read error possible. The CDR3 does not end in the conserved phenylalanine or tryptophan, so this is likely a read error. The CDR3 sequence: CSAGGVGTGDPYEQYS. The CDR3 region has the DNA TGCAGTGCTGGAGGTGTAGGGACAGGGGACCCCTACGAGCAGTACTCC. This sequence joins TRBV20-1 and TRBJ2-7; 10 bases align to TRBD1. V lost 5 bases to trimming and J lost 2 bases; unmatched junction nucleotides: 12. Germline CDR1 reads DFQATT; CDR2 reads SNEGSKA (reference sequence). The CDR3 extends over 16 amino acids.

The chain has TRBV7-9 and TRBJ1-2; perhaps TRBD1 as D (6 bases). This CDR3 is 15 amino acids long. CDR1 and CDR2 from the germline V gene are SEHNR and FQNEAQ (reference sequence). The V end was cut by 5 bases, the J end by 6 bases, with 19 bases between. For the CDR3, the DNA is TGTGCCAGCAGCCCTGCCCGAGGGGGGTGGCATGGCTACACCTTC. Its translation: CASSPARGGWHGYTF.

The CDR3 coding sequence is TGCAGCACCACGGGAGCAACTAATGAAAAACTGTTTTTT. As protein: CSTTGATNEKLFF. V and J are TRBV29-1 and TRBJ1-4; D gene unclear. This CDR3 has 13 residues. CDR1 and CDR2 from the germline V gene are SQVTM and ANQGSEA. Trimming shortened V by 8 bases and J by 0 bases, and 10 bases separated the two germline ends.

This clonotype was counted at least ten times. The V and J genes are TRBV29-1 and TRBJ1-1, with unresolved D. Germline V gives CDR1 SQVTM, CDR2 ANQGSEA. The length of the CDR3 is 10 residues. V lost 5 bases, J lost 9 bases, and 10 bases lay in between. Here the CDR3 reads CSVLAQKAFF. The CDR3 nucleotides read TGCAGCGTTCTGGCCCAGAAAGCTTTCTTT.

Comment on this clonotype: The germline gene is not matched at one end of the junction; a read error may be the cause. The V call is TRBV10-2, the J call TRBJ1-1; D is uncertain. This CDR3 has 17 amino acids. Germline CDR1 and CDR2: WSHSY and SAAADI. The CDR3 region has the DNA TGTGCCAGCTCACCACCGCGAAGGGAGGCCGAGAACACTGAAGCTTTCTTT. Translating it yields CASSPPRREAENTEAFF.

The V gene is TRBV6-6, the J gene TRBJ2-7, with 13 positions matching TRBD2. This CDR3 has 14 amino acids. CDR1 MNHNY and CDR2 SVGAGI come from the germline V gene (reference sequence). Losses at the gene ends were 7 bases for V and 3 bases for J; bases not matched to a gene: 3. The CDR3 DNA reads TGTGCCAGCAAGGGACTAGCGGGATACTACGAGCAGTACTTC. Protein product: CASKGLAGYYEQYF.

This clonotype was detected only once. This chain joins TRBV10-3 and TRBJ2-2; D possibly corresponds to TRBD2 (5 bases). Trimming shortened V by 7 bases and J by 5 bases, and 17 bases separated the two germline ends. CDR3 length: 15 residues. CDR1 and CDR2 from the germline V gene are ENHRY and SYGVKD. The CDR3 sequence: CAINPSGGETGELFF. The DNA for the CDR3 is TGTGCCATCAACCCGTCAGGTGGGGAGACCGGGGAGCTGTTTTTT.

Many counts were recorded for this clonotype. The chain carries TRBV5-1 and TRBJ1-2; D might be TRBD1 (5 bases). The length of the CDR3 is 14 residues. From germline, CDR1 is SGHRS and CDR2 YFSETQ. Trimming shortened V by 5 bases and J by 4 bases, and 15 bases separated the two germline ends. CDR3 nucleotide sequence: TGCGCCAGCAGTCTCGAGGGGCGAAGCTATGGCTACACCTTC. Translating gives CASSLEGRSYGYTF.

The chain carries TRBV5-1 and TRBJ2-5; D might be TRBD2 (5 bases). This CDR3 region has 14 residues. V was trimmed by 0 bases and J by 11 bases, leaving 17 bases between them. Germline V lookup: CDR1 SGHRS, CDR2 YFSETQ. CDR3 DNA: TGCGCCAGCAGCTTGGCGACCGCGGAGGATACGCAGTACTTC. As protein: CASSLATAEDTQYF. Full variable domain (outside the CDR3, taken from reference TRBV5-1 and TRBJ2-5): KAGVTQTPRYLIKTRGQQVTLSCSPISGHRSVSWYQQTPGQGLQFLFEYFSETQRNKGNFPGRFSGRQFSNSRSEMNVSTLELGDSALYLCASSLATAEDTQYFGPGTRLLVL.

The rearrangement uses TRBV7-9 and TRBJ2-3; TRBD2 agrees at 11 bases. Germline CDR1 reads SEHNR; CDR2 reads FQNEAQ (reference sequence). V was pared by 5 bases and J by 2 bases, with 6 bases of the junction left unmatched. The CDR3 length is 16 residues. The chain's CDR3 is CASSRRLAGITDTQYF. Written as DNA, the CDR3 is TGTGCCAGCAGCCGCCGACTAGCGGGGATCACAGATACGCAGTATTTT.

The CDR3 protein is CASSFTRGQGGLTEAFF. CDR3 in DNA: TGTGCCAGCAGCTTCACCCGCGGACAGGGGGGCCTCACTGAAGCTTTCTTT. This chain joins TRBV7-8 and TRBJ1-1; 10 nucleotides match TRBD1. The V segment lost 3 bases and the J segment 4 bases; nucleotides outside the gene matches: 11. This CDR3 is 17 amino acids long. Germline CDR1 and CDR2: SGHVS and FQNEAQ.

This chain joins TRBV11-2 and TRBJ2-3; no definite D call. CDR1 and CDR2 (germline): SGHAT, FQNNGV. The V end was cut by 9 bases, the J end by 3 bases, with 4 bases between. The CDR3 covers 10 residues. CDR3 loop: CASKTDTQYF. DNA of the CDR3: TGTGCCAGTAAGACAGATACGCAGTATTTT.

The table lists this clonotype with many counts. The V gene is TRBV25-1, the J gene TRBJ1-6; TRBD1 might be the D (5 bases). This CDR3 comprises 15 residues. Trimming stripped 1 base from V and 6 bases from J, with 10 bases between. Germline V gene sequence: CDR1 MGHDK, CDR2 SYGVNS. The CDR3 region has the DNA TGTGCCAGCAGTGAATCGTCAGGGAGTAATTCACCCCTCCACTTT. Translation: CASSESSGSNSPLHF.